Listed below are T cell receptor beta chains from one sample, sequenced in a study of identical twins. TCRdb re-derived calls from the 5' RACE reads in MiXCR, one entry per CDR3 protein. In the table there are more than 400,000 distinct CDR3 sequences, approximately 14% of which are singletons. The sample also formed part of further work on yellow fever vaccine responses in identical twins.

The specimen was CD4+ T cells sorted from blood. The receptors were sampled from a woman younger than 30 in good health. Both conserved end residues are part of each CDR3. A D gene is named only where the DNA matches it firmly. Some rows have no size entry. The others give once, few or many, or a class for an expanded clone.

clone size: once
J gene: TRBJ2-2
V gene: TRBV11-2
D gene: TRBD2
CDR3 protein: CASSLDPSGGPNTGELFF
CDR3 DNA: TGTGCCAGCAGCTTAGATCCTAGCGGGGGACCGAACACCGGGGAGCTGTTTTTT

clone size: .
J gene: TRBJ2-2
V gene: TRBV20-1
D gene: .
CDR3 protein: CSASRWNTGELFF
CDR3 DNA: TGCAGTGCTAGCAGGTGGAACACCGGGGAGCTGTTTTTT

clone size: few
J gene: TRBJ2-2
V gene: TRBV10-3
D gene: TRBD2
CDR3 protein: CAISDPGLAGATGELFF
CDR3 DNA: TGTGCCATCAGCGATCCGGGACTAGCGGGCGCCACCGGGGAGCTGTTTTTT

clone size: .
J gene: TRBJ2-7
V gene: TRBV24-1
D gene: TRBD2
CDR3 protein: CATKAKTRLAGCDEQYF
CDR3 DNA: TGTGCCACTAAAGCCAAAACCAGACTAGCGGGATGCGACGAGCAGTACTTC

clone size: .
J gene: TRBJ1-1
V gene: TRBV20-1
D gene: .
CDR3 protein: CSARPKRGQNTEAFF
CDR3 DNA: TGCAGTGCTAGACCCAAACGGGGGCAGAACACTGAAGCTTTCTTT

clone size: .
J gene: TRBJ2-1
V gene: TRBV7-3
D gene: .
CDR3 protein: CASSPEGAGINNEQFF
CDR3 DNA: TGTGCCAGCAGCCCCGAGGGGGCGGGGATAAACAATGAGCAGTTCTTC

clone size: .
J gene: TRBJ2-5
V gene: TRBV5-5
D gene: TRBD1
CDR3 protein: CASSSGQLQETQYF
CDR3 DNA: TGTGCCAGCAGCTCGGGACAGCTACAAGAGACCCAGTACTTC

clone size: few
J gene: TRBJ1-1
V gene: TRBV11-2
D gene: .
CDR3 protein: CASSSRTGGGNTEAFF
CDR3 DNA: TGTGCCAGCAGTTCCAGAACGGGGGGCGGGAACACTGAAGCTTTCTTT

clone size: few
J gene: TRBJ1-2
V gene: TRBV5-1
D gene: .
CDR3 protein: CASSWGGGDYGYTF
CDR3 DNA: TGCGCCAGCAGCTGGGGAGGGGGAGACTATGGCTACACCTTC

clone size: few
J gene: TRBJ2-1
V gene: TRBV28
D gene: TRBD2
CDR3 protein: CASSRAPAGGYNEQFF
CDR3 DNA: TGTGCCAGCAGCCGAGCCCCAGCGGGGGGGTATAATGAGCAGTTCTTC

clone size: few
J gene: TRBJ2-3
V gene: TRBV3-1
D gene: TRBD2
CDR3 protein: CASSPLAGGPIDTQYF
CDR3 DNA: TGTGCCAGCAGCCCATTAGCGGGGGGTCCGATCGATACGCAGTATTTT

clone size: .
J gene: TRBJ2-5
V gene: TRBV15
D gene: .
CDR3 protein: CATSRDGSRGETQYF
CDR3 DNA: TGTGCCACCAGCAGAGATGGGAGCAGGGGAGAGACCCAGTACTTC

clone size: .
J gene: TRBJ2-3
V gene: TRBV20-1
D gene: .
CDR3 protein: CSASPPAVASDTQYF
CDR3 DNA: TGCAGTGCTAGTCCCCCAGCAGTCGCTTCTGATACGCAGTATTTT

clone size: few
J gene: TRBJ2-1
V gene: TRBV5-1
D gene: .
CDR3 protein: CASSTQPTRLEPFF
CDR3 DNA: TGCGCCAGCAGCACGCAACCCACTAGATTGGAGCCATTCTTC

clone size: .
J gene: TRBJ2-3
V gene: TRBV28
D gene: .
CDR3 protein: CASLEGRSTDTQYF
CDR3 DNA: TGTGCCAGCCTCGAAGGCCGATCCACAGATACGCAGTATTTT

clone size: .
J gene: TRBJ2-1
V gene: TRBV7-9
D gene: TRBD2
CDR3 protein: CASSVGLAGSSYNEQFF
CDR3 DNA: TGTGCCAGCAGCGTGGGACTAGCGGGGAGCTCCTACAATGAGCAGTTCTTC

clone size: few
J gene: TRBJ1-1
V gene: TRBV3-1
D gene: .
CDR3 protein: CASGGTGNTEAFF
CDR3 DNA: TGTGCCAGCGGGGGGACCGGGAACACTGAAGCTTTCTTT

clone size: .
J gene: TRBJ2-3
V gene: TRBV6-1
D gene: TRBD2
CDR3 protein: CASSPRAGDADTQYF
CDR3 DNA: TGTGCCAGCAGTCCCCGAGCGGGAGACGCAGATACGCAGTATTTT

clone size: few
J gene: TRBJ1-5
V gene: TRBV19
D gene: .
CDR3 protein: CASRENAGQPQHF
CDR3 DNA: TGTGCCAGTAGAGAGAATGCGGGTCAGCCCCAGCATTTT

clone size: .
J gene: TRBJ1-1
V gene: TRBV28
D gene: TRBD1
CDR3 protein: CASSPPADRVNTEAFF
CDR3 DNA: TGTGCCAGCAGTCCCCCAGCGGACAGGGTGAACACTGAAGCTTTCTTT

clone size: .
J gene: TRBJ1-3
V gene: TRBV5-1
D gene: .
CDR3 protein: CASSLAVGGGNTIYF
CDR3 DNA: TGCGCCAGCAGCTTGGCCGTTGGAGGAGGAAACACCATATATTTT

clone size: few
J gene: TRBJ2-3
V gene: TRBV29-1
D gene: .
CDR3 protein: CSVPGVGGRVDTQYF
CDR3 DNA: TGCAGCGTACCCGGAGTGGGGGGCCGCGTGGATACGCAGTATTTT